One and the same sample provided the 23 T cell receptor beta chains below, sequenced in a study of HIV-infected patients and healthy controls. Whole blood was used without fractionation, so all unsorted peripheral T cells were included. About 550 ng RNA was reverse transcribed with alpha and beta constant-region primers. Alpha and beta chain libraries were made separately by chain-specific third strand synthesis with multiplexing indices. Using its own MiXCR run on the 5' RACE reads, TCRdb lists one record per CDR3 protein. Found here are 15,000 to 20,000 distinct CDR3 sequences, about 8.9% of them singletons; the top ten hold 2% to 3%. The sequencing sample was made of blood. All receptors derive from an adult in good health.

Judged by abundance, this clonotype is medium-sized (0.01 to 0.1%). The chain couples TRBV4-2 to TRBJ2-1, with a tentative D call TRBD1 (6 bases). V was clipped by 6 bases and J by 9 bases, with 18 bases between them. This CDR3 region has 14 residues. Germline-derived CDR1 and CDR2 are LGHNA and YNFKEQ. CDR3 sequence reads: CASRAGTLVGEQFF. As DNA, the CDR3 is TGTGCCAGCAGGGCCGGGACACTGGTAGGTGAGCAGTTCTTC.

The V and J genes are TRBV5-1 and TRBJ2-3; D remains ambiguous. The V end lost 1 base, the J end lost 2 bases, and 8 bases lay between the germline ends. From germline, CDR1 is SGHRS and CDR2 YFSETQ. This CDR3 has 14 amino acids. CDR3 coding DNA: TGCGCCAGCAGCTTGCTGGTTGCCACAGATACGCAGTATTTT. This sequence encodes CASSLLVATDTQYF.

This clonotype was counted many times. This chain uses TRBV5-1 with TRBJ1-6, with 9 bases fitting TRBD1. Germline V gene sequence: CDR1 SGHRS, CDR2 YFSETQ. The CDR3 loop spans 14 amino acids. Trimming cost V 4 bases and J 10 bases; bases outside gene matches: 6. CDR3 protein: CASSQGQGGSPLHF. The CDR3 DNA sequence: TGCGCCAGCAGCCAGGGACAGGGTGGGTCACCCCTCCACTTT.

By share, this clonotype counts as medium-sized. V usage is TRBV6-4 and J usage is TRBJ2-3; the match to TRBD1 covers 8 bases. Germline V gene lookup returns CDR1 MRHNA and CDR2 SNTAGT. CDR3 length: 15 amino acids. V gave up 2 bases and J gave up 1 base; unmatched junction bases: 2. The CDR3 loop reads CASSDKTGGTDTQYF. In nucleotides, the CDR3 is TGTGCCAGCAGTGACAAGACAGGGGGCACAGATACGCAGTATTTT.

This clonotype is medium-sized by share. The rearrangement links TRBV4-1 to TRBJ1-2, with TRBD1 as a possible D gene (5 bases). Germline V gene data show CDR1 as MGHRA and CDR2 as YSYEKL. V was trimmed by 0 bases and J by 6 bases, leaving 17 bases between them. The CDR3 is made up of 16 amino acids. CDR3: CASSQEAVQERDGYTF. The CDR3 nucleotides read TGCGCCAGCAGCCAAGAAGCCGTACAGGAACGGGATGGCTACACCTTC.

This clonotype was picked up a small number of times. V and J are TRBV7-9 and TRBJ2-3; TRBD1 agrees at 8 bases. Germline V gene lookup returns CDR1 SEHNR and CDR2 FQNEAQ (reference sequence). The CDR3 is 15 residues long. V trimming: 5 bases; J trimming: 2 bases; junction bases outside the gene matches: 6. The CDR3 region is CASSPSGQATDTQYF. CDR3 nucleotide sequence: TGTGCCAGCAGCCCATCGGGACAGGCCACAGATACGCAGTATTTT.

This clonotype was counted only a few times. This sequence joins TRBV6-5 and TRBJ2-3; the D is unclear. The V and J ends lost 0 bases and 5 bases respectively, with 9 bases between them. The germline V gene encodes CDR1 MNHEY and CDR2 SVGAGI. This CDR3 comprises 14 residues. The CDR3 region is CASSYSTPEDTQYF. For the CDR3, the DNA is TGTGCCAGCAGTTACTCGACTCCGGAAGATACGCAGTATTTT.

This clonotype was observed many times. The gene calls are TRBV4-3 and TRBJ2-7; 10 bases match TRBD2. The V segment lost 0 bases and the J segment 3 bases; nucleotides outside the gene matches: 5. Germline CDR1 reads LGHNA; CDR2 reads YSLEER. This CDR3 has 16 residues. As DNA, the CDR3 is TGCGCCAGCAGCCAAGACCTAGCGGGAGCGGGCTACGAGCAGTACTTC. Amino acid sequence: CASSQDLAGAGYEQYF.

Ten or more counts support this clonotype. The chain employs TRBV20-1 and TRBJ2-1; 8 positions match TRBD2. This CDR3 is built from 14 residues. V lost 8 bases and J lost 1; bases outside the gene matches: 7. The germline V gene encodes CDR1 DFQATT and CDR2 SNEGSKA (reference sequence). In DNA, the CDR3 is TGCAGTTACGTAGCGGGATTGTCCTACAATGAGCAGTTCTTC. Its translation: CSYVAGLSYNEQFF.

This clonotype was picked up many times. V gene TRBV14 combines with J gene TRBJ1-5, with D hard to call. This CDR3 contains 16 residues. Germline V gives CDR1 SGHDN, CDR2 FVKESK. V lost 0 bases to trimming and J lost 7 bases, with 16 bases between them. The CDR3 bases are TGTGCCAGCAGCCAAGATCGGCGTTACGGTCAACAGCCCCAGCATTTT. Protein product: CASSQDRRYGQQPQHF. Filled out from reference TRBV14 and TRBJ1-5, the complete variable domain reads EAGVTQFPSHSVIEKGQTVTLRCDPISGHDNLYWYRRVMGKEIKFLLHFVKESKQDESGMPNNRFLAERTGGTYSTLKVQPAELEDSGVYFCASSQDRRYGQQPQHFGDGTRLSIL.

In this sample, this clonotype turned up many times. The gene calls are TRBV2 and TRBJ1-5; 9 nucleotides line up with TRBD1. The CDR3 covers 15 residues. The V segment lost 8 bases and the J segment 6 bases; nucleotides outside the gene matches: 11. From germline, CDR1 is SNHLY and CDR2 FYNNEI. CDR3: CASGDRTGGPQPQHF. The CDR3 DNA reads as TGTGCCAGCGGAGACCGAACAGGGGGCCCTCAGCCCCAGCATTTT.

This clonotype was detected many times. The chain recombines TRBV2 with TRBJ2-2, with D perhaps TRBD2 (7 bases). V was cut by 5 bases and J by 5 bases, with 15 bases left in between. The V gene's germline CDR1 is SNHLY and CDR2 FYNNEI. The CDR3 runs to 15 residues. CDR3 residues: CASSRGAGGTGELFF. The CDR3 region has the DNA TGTGCCAGCAGTCGGGGGGCCGGGGGAACCGGGGAGCTGTTTTTT.

This clonotype was recorded at least ten times. The gene calls are TRBV10-3 and TRBJ2-5; D might be TRBD1 (5 bases). Trimming cost V 2 bases and J 5 bases, with 9 bases left between them. The CDR3 totals 13 residues. Germline CDR1 reads ENHRY; CDR2 reads SYGVKD. In DNA, the CDR3 is TGTGCCATCAGTGAGAGGGGAAGCGAGACCCAGTACTTC. It specifies CAISERGSETQYF.

In its sample, this clonotype was seen once. This chain joins TRBV18 and TRBJ1-1; TRBD1 matches at 9 bases. Trimming at V came to 5 bases and at J to 6 bases, leaving 4 bases not matched to a gene. The CDR3 runs to 13 residues. Per the germline V gene, CDR1 is KGHSH and CDR2 is LQKENI. In nucleotides, the CDR3 is TGTGCCAGCTCAAGGGGGACAGGGTCTGAAGCTTTCTTT. Translation: CASSRGTGSEAFF.

This clonotype has at least ten counts. In DNA, the CDR3 is TGTGCCAGCAGTTACCGCATCGGAGGGAGAGGGGGCGAGCAGTACTTC. Translated: CASSYRIGGRGGEQYF. This sequence joins TRBV6-2 or TRBV6-3 and TRBJ2-7; D is possibly TRBD1 or TRBD2 (6 bases each). Germline lookup yields CDR1 MNHEY and CDR2 SVGEGT. Trimming took 2 bases from V and 6 from J, leaving 20 bases between them. The CDR3 extends over 16 amino acids.

There are a few counts of this clonotype. The genes are TRBV5-1 and TRBJ2-7; D ambiguous. This CDR3 spans 12 amino acids. Germline assignment: CDR1 SGHRS and CDR2 YFSETQ. V dropped 3 bases and J dropped 3 bases, with 7 bases sitting between them. The chain's CDR3 is CASSSHGYEQYF. DNA of the CDR3: TGCGCCAGCAGCTCCCACGGCTACGAGCAGTACTTC.

The sample holds many counts of this clonotype. CDR3 coding DNA: TGCAGTGCTAGGGGGGCTAGCGGTTCCGAGCAGTACTTC. This gives the protein CSARGASGSEQYF. The gene calls are TRBV20-1 and TRBJ2-7; D possibly corresponds to TRBD2 (7 bases). V was clipped by 3 bases and J by 6 bases, with 15 bases between them. This CDR3 spans 13 amino acids. In germline, CDR1 is DFQATT, CDR2 SNEGSKA (reference sequence).

Ten or more counts support this clonotype. The rearrangement joins TRBV29-1 to TRBJ2-3, with 7 bases aligning to TRBD1. This CDR3 contains 15 residues. The trim removed 6 bases at V and 3 bases at J, leaving 12 bases unmatched. CDR1 SQVTM and CDR2 ANQGSEA come from the germline V gene. The CDR3 loop reads CSVHGQAIQTDTQYF. The CDR3, as DNA: TGCAGCGTCCACGGACAGGCCATCCAGACAGATACGCAGTATTTT.

In this sample, this clonotype turned up many times. V usage is TRBV7-2 and J usage is TRBJ2-7; D ambiguous. CDR3 length: 12 residues. Trimming cost V 0 bases and J 2 bases, with 2 bases left between them. Germline values: CDR1 SGHTA, CDR2 FQGNSA. The CDR3 reads CASSLATYEQYF. Here the CDR3 DNA reads TGTGCCAGCAGCTTAGCCACCTACGAGCAGTACTTC. Supplemented by reference TRBV7-2 and TRBJ2-7, the full variable domain reads GAGVSQSPSNKVTEKGKDVELRCDPISGHTALYWYRQSLGQGLEFLIYFQGNSAPDKSGLPSDRFSAERTGGSVSTLTIQRTQQEDSAVYLCASSLATYEQYFGPGTRLTVT.

This clonotype was counted many times. V gene TRBV27 combines with J gene TRBJ1-5, with D perhaps TRBD1 (5 bases). V was pared by 2 bases and J by 9 bases, with 11 bases between. The germline gives CDR1 MNHEY, CDR2 SMNVEV (reference sequence). The CDR3 runs 13 residues. CDR3 sequence: CASSLRPGLPQHF. The CDR3, as DNA: TGTGCCAGCAGTTTAAGGCCAGGGCTGCCCCAGCATTTT.

This clonotype was seen more than once but under ten times. V is TRBV5-1 and J is TRBJ2-4; 10 bases match TRBD1. Germline V gives CDR1 SGHRS, CDR2 YFSETQ. With V trimmed by 3 bases and J by 1 base, 7 bases remained unmatched. The CDR3 runs 17 residues. The CDR3 here is CASSSSTGGWAKNIQYF. The CDR3 DNA reads TGCGCCAGCAGCTCATCGACAGGGGGCTGGGCCAAAAACATTCAGTACTTC.

The table lists this clonotype with a count of one. The chain is built from TRBV6-6 and TRBJ2-5, with D possibly matching TRBD1 (5 bases). The V gene's germline CDR1 is MNHNY and CDR2 SVGAGI (reference sequence). V lost 4 bases and J lost 1, with 7 bases in between. The CDR3 totals 13 residues. The CDR3, as DNA: TGTGCCAGCAGTTCACAGGCCCAAGAGACCCAGTACTTC. Protein product: CASSSQAQETQYF.

This clonotype came up many times. The chain combines TRBV4-3 with TRBJ1-5; 7 positions agree with TRBD1. The V and J ends lost 0 bases and 2 bases, in that order; junction bases with no gene match: 4. Germline V lookup: CDR1 LGHNA, CDR2 YSLEER. This CDR3 spans 16 amino acids. CDR3: CASSQDLTGGNQPQHF. CDR3 in DNA: TGCGCCAGCAGCCAAGACCTAACAGGGGGCAATCAGCCCCAGCATTTT.